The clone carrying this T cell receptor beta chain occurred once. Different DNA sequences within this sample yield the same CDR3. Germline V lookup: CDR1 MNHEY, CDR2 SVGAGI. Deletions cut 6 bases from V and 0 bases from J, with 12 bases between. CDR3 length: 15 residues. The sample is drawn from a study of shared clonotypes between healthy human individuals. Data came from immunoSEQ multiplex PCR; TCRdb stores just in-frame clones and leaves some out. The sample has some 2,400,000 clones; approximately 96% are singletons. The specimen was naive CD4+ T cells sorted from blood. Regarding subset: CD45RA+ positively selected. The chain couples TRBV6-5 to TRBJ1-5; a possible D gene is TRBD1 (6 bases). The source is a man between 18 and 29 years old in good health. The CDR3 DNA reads TGTGCCAGCAGACCTGACAGGAATAGCAATCAGCCCCAGCATTTT. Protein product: CASRPDRNSNQPQHF.